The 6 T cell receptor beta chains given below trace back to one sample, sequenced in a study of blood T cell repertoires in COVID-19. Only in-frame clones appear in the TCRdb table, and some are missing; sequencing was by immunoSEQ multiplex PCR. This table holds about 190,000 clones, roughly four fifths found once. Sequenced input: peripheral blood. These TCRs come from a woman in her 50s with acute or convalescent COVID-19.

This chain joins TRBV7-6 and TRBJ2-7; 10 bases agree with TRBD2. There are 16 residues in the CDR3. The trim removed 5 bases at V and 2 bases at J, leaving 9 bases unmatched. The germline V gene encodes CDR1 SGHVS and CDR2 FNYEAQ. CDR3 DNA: TGTGCCAGCAGCCGACCCCTAGCGGGGGAGACCTACGAGCAGTACTTC. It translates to CASSRPLAGETYEQYF. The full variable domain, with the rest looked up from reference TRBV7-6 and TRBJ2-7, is GAGVSQSPRYKVTKRGQDVALRCDPISGHVSLYWYRQALGQGPEFLTYFNYEAQQDKSGLPNDRFSAERPEGSISTLTIQRTEQRDSAMYRCASSRPLAGETYEQYFGPGTRLTVT.

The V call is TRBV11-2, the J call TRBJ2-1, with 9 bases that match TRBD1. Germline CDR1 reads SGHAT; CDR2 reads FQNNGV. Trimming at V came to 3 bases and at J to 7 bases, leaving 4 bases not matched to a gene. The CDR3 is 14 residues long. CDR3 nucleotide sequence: TGTGCCAGCAGCTTCGACAGGGGGGAGAATGAGCAGTTCTTC. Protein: CASSFDRGENEQFF. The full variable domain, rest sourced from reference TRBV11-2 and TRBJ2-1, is EAGVAQSPRYKIIEKRQSVAFWCNPISGHATLYWYQQILGQGPKLLIQFQNNGVVDDSQLPKDRFSAERLKGVDSTLKIQPAKLEDSAVYLCASSFDRGENEQFFGPGTRLTVL.

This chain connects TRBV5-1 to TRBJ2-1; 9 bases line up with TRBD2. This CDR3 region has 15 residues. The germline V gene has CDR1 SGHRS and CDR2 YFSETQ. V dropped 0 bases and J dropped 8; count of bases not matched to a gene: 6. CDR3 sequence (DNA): TGCGCCAGCAGCTTGGCGGCTAGCGGGGTATATGAGCAGTTCTTC. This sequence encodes CASSLAASGVYEQFF.

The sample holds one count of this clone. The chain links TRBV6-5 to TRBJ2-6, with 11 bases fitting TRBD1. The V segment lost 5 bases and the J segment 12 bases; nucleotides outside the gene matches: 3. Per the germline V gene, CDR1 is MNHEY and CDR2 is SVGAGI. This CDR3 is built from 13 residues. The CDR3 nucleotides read TGTGCCAGCAGTAGGACAGGGGGCGGCGTCCTGACTTTC. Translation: CASSRTGGGVLTF.

The CDR3 spells CASSLDRGEETQYF. The CDR3 DNA reads TGTGCCAGCAGTTTGGACAGGGGAGAAGAGACCCAGTACTTC. The chain employs TRBV28 and TRBJ2-5; 9 bases are a match to TRBD1. Germline-derived CDR1 and CDR2 are MDHEN and SYDVKM. The V gene end was trimmed by 3 bases and the J gene end by 3 bases; junction bases not matched to a gene: 2. There are 14 residues in the CDR3. Using reference TRBV28 and TRBJ2-5 for the parts outside the CDR3, the full variable domain is DVKVTQSSRYLVKRTGEKVFLECVQDMDHENMFWYRQDPGLGLRLIYFSYDVKMKEKGDIPEGYSVSREKKERFSLILESASTNQTSMYLCASSLDRGEETQYFGPGTRLLVL.

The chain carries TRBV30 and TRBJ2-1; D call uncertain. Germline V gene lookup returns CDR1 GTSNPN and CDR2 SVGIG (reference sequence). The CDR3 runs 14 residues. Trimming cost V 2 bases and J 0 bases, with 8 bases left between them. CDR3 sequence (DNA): TGTGCCTGGAGTCTGACTCTCTCCTACAATGAGCAGTTCTTC. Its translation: CAWSLTLSYNEQFF.